This note documents a single T cell receptor beta chain sequence. Antigen specificity is unknown. CDR1 and CDR2 (germline): SGDLS, YYNGEE. V lost 4 bases, J lost 3 bases, and 12 bases lay in between. This CDR3 spans 14 amino acids. Using immunoSEQ multiplex PCR, the repertoire was profiled, and TCRdb retains in-frame clones only, with some absent. The table records tens of thousands of clones, approximately 90% of them present only once. The source of the sample is a study of T cell responses to AZD1222 COVID-19 vaccine. General study findings and limits: Spike-specific TCR breadth rose after two AZD1222 doses, and depth rose as well. No day 14 peak samples; only post-peak repertoires were characterized. The span of vaccine-associated CD4 TCRs extended across spike, with dominance at 160-218 and 743-854. Donors in the cohort were predominantly white British and more often female, and clonal diversity was possibly underestimated.

The source of this sequence is an adult in good health. This chain links TRBV9 with TRBJ2-3; D is undetermined. The input for sequencing was peripheral blood, taken on day 0 of MenACWY control vaccination. The CDR3 coding sequence is TGTGCCAGCAGCATACGCTATCAAACAGATACGCAGTATTTT. Amino acids: CASSIRYQTDTQYF.